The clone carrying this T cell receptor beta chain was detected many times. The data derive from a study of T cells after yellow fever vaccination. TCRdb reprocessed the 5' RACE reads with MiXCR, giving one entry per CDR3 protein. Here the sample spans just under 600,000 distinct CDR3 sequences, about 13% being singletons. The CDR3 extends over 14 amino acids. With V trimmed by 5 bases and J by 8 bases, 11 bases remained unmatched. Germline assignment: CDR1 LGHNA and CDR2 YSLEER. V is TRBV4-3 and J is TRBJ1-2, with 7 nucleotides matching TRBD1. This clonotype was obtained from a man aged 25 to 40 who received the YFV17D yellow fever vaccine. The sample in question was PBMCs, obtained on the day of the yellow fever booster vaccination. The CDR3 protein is CASSSQQGPGGYTF. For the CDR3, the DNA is TGCGCCAGCAGCTCTCAACAGGGGCCGGGAGGCTACACCTTC.